Listed here is a single T cell receptor beta chain. Recruitment covered about 25 US areas and drew participants whose ages spanned about 18 to 90 years. Cohort allocation depended upon clinical history that participants reported. Symptom resolution, clearance, or two negative PCRs marked the recovered donors of Cohort 3. Generated by immunoSEQ multiplex PCR, the TCRdb table keeps only in-frame clones and is missing some. This sample has over 400,000 clones; around nine tenths occur once, and the top ten carry roughly 8.5%. The data stem from a study of blood T cell repertoires in COVID-19. Study-level information: The analysed material was cDNA or gDNA that came from T cells, B-cell-depleted T cells, or PBMCs.

Germline trimming cut 4 bases from V and 0 bases from J; bases unmatched to any gene: 8. The CDR3 spans 16 residues. Germline V gene data show CDR1 as LGHDT and CDR2 as YNNKEL (reference sequence). The receptor's source is a woman in her sixties or seventies who had recovered from COVID-19. The chain is built from TRBV3-1 (or the pseudogene TRBV3-2) and TRBJ1-2, with 7 bases that match TRBD1. The sample was PBMCs or T cells enriched from blood (not recorded which). As DNA, the CDR3 is TGTGCCAGCAGCCCCGAACCGACAGGGACTAACTATGGCTACACCTTC. Its translation: CASSPEPTGTNYGYTF.